Shown below are 20 T cell receptor beta chains from a single sample sequenced in a study of response to subunit inactivated influenza vaccine. TCRdb ran MiXCR on the RT-PCR reads and lists one entry per CDR3 protein. The repertoire holds hundreds of thousands of distinct CDR3 sequences, around a sixth seen once, with about 11% in the top ten. The material was PBMCs from blood, obtained roughly 5 days after vaccination. These receptor sequences come from a man in his fifties or sixties who received an inactivated influenza vaccine.

This clonotype has at least ten counts. The V call is TRBV28, the J call TRBJ2-1, with D perhaps given as TRBD1 or TRBD2 (5 bases each). Germline loops: CDR1 MDHEN, CDR2 SYDVKM. The CDR3 runs 13 residues. Between the trimmed V and J ends, which lost 6 bases and 6 bases, there was a span of 12 bases. For the CDR3, the DNA is TGTGCCAGCAGGCATGGGGGAGTCAATGAGCAGTTCTTC. Translation gives CASRHGGVNEQFF.

J is TRBJ2-7 and V is TRBV9, with a possible D match to TRBD1 (6 bases). CDR1 SGDLS and CDR2 YYNGEE come from the germline V gene. V lost 3 bases and J lost 3, with 13 bases in between. The CDR3 totals 14 residues. CDR3 loop: CASSGGGGRYEQYF. The DNA for the CDR3 is TGTGCCAGCAGCGGAGGGGGTGGGCGCTACGAGCAGTACTTC.

This sequence joins TRBV20-1 and TRBJ2-7, with a possible D match to TRBD2 (6 bases). The CDR3 has 14 residues. Per germline, CDR1 DFQATT and CDR2 SNEGSKA (reference sequence). CDR3 sequence (DNA): TGCAGCCTATGGGGAGGTGTCAAGGGCTCCGAGCAGTACTTC. Amino acids: CSLWGGVKGSEQYF.

This clonotype was picked up a small number of times. CDR3 DNA: TGCGCCAGCAGCTTGCGGCCGTCGGACACCGGGGAGCTGTTTTTT. As protein: CASSLRPSDTGELFF. The V call is TRBV5-1, the J call TRBJ2-2; D unresolved. Between the trimmed V and J ends, which lost 1 base and 3 bases, there was a span of 10 bases. The CDR3 loop spans 15 amino acids. Germline CDR1 SGHRS, CDR2 YFSETQ.

The rearrangement joins TRBV20-1 to TRBJ2-7; 11 nucleotides line up with TRBD2. The CDR3 has 16 amino acids. Per the germline V gene, CDR1 is DFQATT and CDR2 is SNEGSKA (reference sequence). V lost 2 bases, J lost 2 bases, and 8 bases stayed unmatched. The CDR3: CSARFPRLAGTYEQYF. The CDR3 DNA reads TGCAGTGCTAGATTCCCTAGACTAGCGGGAACCTACGAGCAGTACTTC.

The V and J genes are TRBV15 and TRBJ2-7, with 15 nucleotides matching TRBD2. V gave up 3 bases and J gave up 6 bases; unmatched junction bases: 3. Germline V CDR1 and CDR2: LNHNV, YYDKDF (reference sequence). This CDR3 is 15 amino acids long. This chain's CDR3 is CATSREGLAGGEQYF. Here the CDR3 DNA reads TGTGCCACCAGCAGGGAGGGACTAGCGGGAGGCGAGCAGTACTTC.

The chain recombines TRBV12-3 or TRBV12-4 with TRBJ2-7, with 7 positions matching TRBD1. There are 15 residues in the CDR3. J gave up 5 bases and V 6 bases, and 13 bases lay outside the gene matches. CDR3 region: CASRTNRGPQDEQYF. The CDR3 DNA follows: TGTGCCAGCAGAACAAACAGGGGACCCCAAGACGAGCAGTACTTC.

This clonotype has a handful of counts. V usage is TRBV5-1 and J usage is TRBJ2-7; D might be TRBD1 or TRBD2, each matching 5 bases. Trimming took off 5 bases at V and 2 bases at J, with 14 bases between the two ends. The germline CDR1 and CDR2 sequences are SGHRS and YFSETQ. The CDR3 covers 14 residues. CDR3 coding DNA: TGCGCCAGCAGACCCGGGACCCCGACCTACGAGCAGTACTTC. Residues: CASRPGTPTYEQYF.

The CDR3 DNA is TGCGCCAGCAGCACGGGAGGGGTGGATTCACCCCTCCACTTT. Its protein product is CASSTGGVDSPLHF. V and J are TRBV5-1 and TRBJ1-6; D might be TRBD1 (5 bases). CDR1 SGHRS and CDR2 YFSETQ come from the germline V gene. The CDR3 covers 14 residues. V was clipped by 4 bases and J by 8 bases, with 13 bases between them.

This clonotype has a handful of counts. This chain links TRBV4-2 with TRBJ2-7; D may be TRBD1 (5 bases). Trimming shortened V by 0 bases and J by 2 bases, and 17 bases separated the two germline ends. The germline gives CDR1 LGHNA, CDR2 YNFKEQ. The CDR3 loop spans 17 amino acids. CDR3: CASSQDWVEGATYEQYF. The CDR3 DNA reads as TGTGCCAGCAGCCAAGATTGGGTTGAAGGGGCCACCTACGAGCAGTACTTC.

In its sample, this clonotype was seen a few times. The V call is TRBV20-1, the J call TRBJ1-2, with TRBD1 matching 8 bases. Germline loops: CDR1 DFQATT, CDR2 SNEGSKA (reference sequence). There are 13 residues in the CDR3. The ends lost 4 bases at V and 4 bases at J; junction bases unmatched: 5. The CDR3 sequence: CSAISGGSYGYTF. As DNA, the CDR3 is TGCAGTGCTATATCAGGGGGCTCCTATGGCTACACCTTC.

The CDR3 bases are TGTGCCAGCCGGGGACTAGCGGGAGGGCCGGTCACCGGGGAGCTGTTTTTT. Translated: CASRGLAGGPVTGELFF. The chain has TRBV12-3 or TRBV12-4 and TRBJ2-2; TRBD2 aligns across 16 bases. This CDR3 contains 17 residues. The V and J ends lost 8 bases and 4 bases, in that order; junction bases with no gene match: 7.

This clonotype has just one count. The CDR3 nucleotides are TGTGCCAGCAGTTTACTCCGGGCCGAGCAGTACTTC. It specifies CASSLLRAEQYF. V gene TRBV28 combines with J gene TRBJ2-7; no clear D gene. CDR3 length: 12 residues. CDR1 is MDHEN and CDR2 is SYDVKM in the germline V gene. V lost 2 bases to trimming and J lost 6 bases, with 8 bases between them.

This chain joins TRBV3-1 and TRBJ2-7; 7 nucleotides agree with TRBD2. CDR1 and CDR2 (germline): LGHDT, YNNKEL (reference sequence). There are 15 residues in the CDR3. Trimming cost V 0 bases and J 1 base; bases outside gene matches: 3. The CDR3 bases are TGTGCCAGCAGCCAAGAACACGGGAGGTCCTACGAGCAGTACTTC. Its protein product is CASSQEHGRSYEQYF.

The sample holds a few counts of this clonotype. V is TRBV12-3 or TRBV12-4 and J is TRBJ1-3; D remains unclear. V dropped 7 bases and J dropped 0 bases, with 13 bases sitting between them. The CDR3 has 15 amino acids. CDR3 in amino acids: CASTPTGRSGNTIYF. CDR3 DNA sequence: TGTGCCAGCACTCCGACCGGCCGCTCTGGAAACACCATATATTTT.

The chain joins TRBV7-9 to TRBJ1-1; a weak D match, TRBD1 (6 bases). In germline, CDR1 is SEHNR, CDR2 FQNEAQ (reference sequence). Trimming pared 5 bases from V and 6 bases from J, leaving 10 bases between. This CDR3 contains 12 residues. The CDR3 bases are TGTGCCAGCAGCCGAGGACAGTCTGAAGCTTTCTTT. Translated: CASSRGQSEAFF.

The chain employs TRBV7-8 and TRBJ2-5; TRBD2 aligns across 11 bases. This CDR3 has 15 residues. Per the germline V gene, CDR1 is SGHVS and CDR2 is FQNEAQ. The V gene end was trimmed by 3 bases and the J gene end by 4 bases; junction bases not matched to a gene: 4. The CDR3 coding sequence is TGTGCCAGCAGCTTCAGTACTAGCGGGGGAGAGACCCAGTACTTC. It encodes CASSFSTSGGETQYF. Using reference TRBV7-8 and TRBJ2-5 for the parts outside the CDR3, the full variable domain is GAGVSQSPRYKVAKRGQDVALRCDPISGHVSLFWYQQALGQGPEFLTYFQNEAQLDKSGLPSDRFFAERPEGSVSTLKIQRTQQEDSAVYLCASSFSTSGGETQYFGPGTRLLVL.

This clonotype has at least ten counts. The chain carries TRBV7-2 and TRBJ2-7; no reliable D call. Germline values: CDR1 SGHTA, CDR2 FQGNSA. CDR3 length: 12 residues. V lost 1 base, J lost 3 bases, and 4 bases lay in between. The DNA for the CDR3 is TGTGCCAGCAGCTTAGTAGGCTACGAGCAGTACTTC. Protein product: CASSLVGYEQYF.

The rearrangement uses TRBV20-1 and TRBJ2-5; D gene uncertain. This CDR3 is 14 amino acids long. Germline V gene lookup returns CDR1 DFQATT and CDR2 SNEGSKA (reference sequence). Trimming left V 2 bases short and J 2 bases short, with 12 bases between. The CDR3 DNA reads TGCAGTGCTAGACTGACGCAAAATCAAGAGACCCAGTACTTC. This sequence encodes CSARLTQNQETQYF.

This clonotype was seen a few times. The chain has TRBV11-2 and TRBJ2-1; 7 bases are a match to TRBD2. The J segment lost 6 bases and the V segment lost 1 base, leaving 3 bases of the junction unmatched. CDR1 SGHAT and CDR2 FQNNGV come from the germline V gene. The CDR3 has 14 residues. CDR3 residues: CASSLGRLANEQFF. For the CDR3, the DNA is TGTGCCAGCAGCTTAGGGCGACTAGCCAATGAGCAGTTCTTC.